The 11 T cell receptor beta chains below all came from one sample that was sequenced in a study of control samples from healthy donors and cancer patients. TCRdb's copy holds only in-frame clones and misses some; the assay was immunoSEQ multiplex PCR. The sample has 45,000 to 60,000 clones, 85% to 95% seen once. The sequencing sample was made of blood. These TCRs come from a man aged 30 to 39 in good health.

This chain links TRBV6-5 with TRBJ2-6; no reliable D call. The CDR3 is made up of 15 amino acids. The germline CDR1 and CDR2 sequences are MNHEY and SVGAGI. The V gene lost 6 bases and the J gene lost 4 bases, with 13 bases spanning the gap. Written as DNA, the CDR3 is TGTGCCAGCAGCCCCGTTACTTCCGGGGCCAACGTCCTGACTTTC. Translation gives CASSPVTSGANVLTF.

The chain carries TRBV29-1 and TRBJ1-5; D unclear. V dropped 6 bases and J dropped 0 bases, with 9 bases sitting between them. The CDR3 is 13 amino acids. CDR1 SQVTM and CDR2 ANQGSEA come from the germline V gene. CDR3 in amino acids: CSVGGSSNQPQHF. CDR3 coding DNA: TGCAGCGTAGGAGGGAGTAGCAATCAGCCCCAGCATTTT.

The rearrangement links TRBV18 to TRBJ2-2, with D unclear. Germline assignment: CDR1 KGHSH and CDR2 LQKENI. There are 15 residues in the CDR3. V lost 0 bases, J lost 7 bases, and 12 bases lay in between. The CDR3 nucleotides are TGTGCCAGCTCACCACCGTCTATTTTACACGGGGAGCTGTTTTTT. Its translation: CASSPPSILHGELFF. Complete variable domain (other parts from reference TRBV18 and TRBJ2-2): NAGVMQNPRHLVRRRGQEARLRCSPMKGHSHVYWYRQLPEEGLKFMVYLQKENIIDESGMPKERFSAEFPKEGPSILRIQQVVRGDSAAYFCASSPPSILHGELFFGEGSRLTVL.

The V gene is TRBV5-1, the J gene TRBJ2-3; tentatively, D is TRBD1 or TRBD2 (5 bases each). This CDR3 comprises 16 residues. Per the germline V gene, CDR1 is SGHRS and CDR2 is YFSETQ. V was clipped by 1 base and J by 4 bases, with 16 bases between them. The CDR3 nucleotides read TGCGCCAGCAGCTTGAACCCGGGGCTAGCTTCAGATACGCAGTATTTT. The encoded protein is CASSLNPGLASDTQYF.

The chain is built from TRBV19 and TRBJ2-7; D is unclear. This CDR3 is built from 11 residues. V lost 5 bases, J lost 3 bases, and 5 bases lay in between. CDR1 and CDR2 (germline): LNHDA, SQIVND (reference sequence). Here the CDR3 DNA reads TGTGCCAGTAGTTCAGGCTACGAGCAGTACTTC. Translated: CASSSGYEQYF.

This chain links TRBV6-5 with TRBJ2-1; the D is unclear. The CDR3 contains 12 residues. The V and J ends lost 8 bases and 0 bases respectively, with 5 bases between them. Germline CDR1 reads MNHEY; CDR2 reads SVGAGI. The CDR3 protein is CASASSYNEQFF. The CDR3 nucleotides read TGTGCCAGCGCTTCCTCCTACAATGAGCAGTTCTTC.

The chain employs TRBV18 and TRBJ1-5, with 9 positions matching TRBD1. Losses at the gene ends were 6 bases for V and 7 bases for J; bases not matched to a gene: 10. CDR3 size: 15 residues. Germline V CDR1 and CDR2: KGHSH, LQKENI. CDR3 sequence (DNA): TGTGCCAGCTCTCCAGAGGGGACAGGGCGCCAGCCCCAGCATTTT. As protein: CASSPEGTGRQPQHF.

CDR3 sequence: CSVLGTLNYGYTF. DNA of the CDR3: TGCAGCGTTCTTGGCACGCTTAACTATGGCTACACCTTC. This chain connects TRBV29-1 to TRBJ1-2; D gene unclear. The CDR3 loop spans 13 amino acids. With 5 bases removed from V and 1 base from J, the gap between germline ends came to 11 bases. Germline CDR1 is SQVTM and CDR2 is ANQGSEA. The variable domain in full, completed from reference TRBV29-1 and TRBJ1-2, reads SAVISQKPSRDICQRGTSLTIQCQVDSQVTMMFWYRQQPGQSLTLIATANQGSEATYESGFVIDKFPISRPNLTFSTLTVSNMSPEDSSIYLCSVLGTLNYGYTFGSGTRLTVV.

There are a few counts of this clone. The CDR3 nucleotides are TGCGCCAGCAGCCAAGATCCGACTAGCGGGGGGGCCCATGAGCAGTTCTTC. It codes for CASSQDPTSGGAHEQFF. This rearrangement joins TRBV4-1 to TRBJ2-1; 14 bases align to TRBD2. J lost 8 bases, V lost 0 bases, and 6 bases had no gene match. CDR3 size: 17 residues. Per the germline V gene, CDR1 is MGHRA and CDR2 is YSYEKL.

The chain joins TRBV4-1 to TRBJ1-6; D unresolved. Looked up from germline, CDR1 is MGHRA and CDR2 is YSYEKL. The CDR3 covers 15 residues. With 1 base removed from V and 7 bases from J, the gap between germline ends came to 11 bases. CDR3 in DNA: TGCGCCAGCAGCCAAGTTACTGCGAGCAATTCACCCCTCCACTTT. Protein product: CASSQVTASNSPLHF.

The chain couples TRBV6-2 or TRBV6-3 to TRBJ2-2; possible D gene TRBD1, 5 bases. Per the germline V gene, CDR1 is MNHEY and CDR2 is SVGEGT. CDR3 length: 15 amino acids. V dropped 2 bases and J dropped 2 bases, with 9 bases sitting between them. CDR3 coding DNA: TGTGCCAGCAGTTACGCAGGGCCAAACACCGGGGAGCTGTTTTTT. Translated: CASSYAGPNTGELFF.